The rows below give T cell receptor beta chains drawn from one sample of a study of control samples from healthy donors and cancer patients. Using immunoSEQ multiplex PCR, the repertoire was profiled, and TCRdb retains in-frame clones only, with some absent. The top ten clones hold approximately 8% of a sample with about 160,000 clones, approximately 93% of them seen once. The sequenced sample was blood. The source of these receptors is a woman in her thirties or forties in good health. Each CDR3 is given with its conserved first and last residue. The D gene is left open where the match is weak. Some rows mark clone size as missing; the rest say once, few, many or name a class of expanded clone.

clone_size,v_call,j_call,d_call,cdr3_aa,cdr3_nt
few,TRBV7-6,TRBJ1-3,-,CASSPETIRSGNTIYF,TGTGCCAGCAGCCCCGAGACAATACGCTCTGGAAACACCATATATTTT
-,TRBV5-1,TRBJ1-1,-,CASTGQLENTEAFF,TGCGCCAGCACCGGACAGTTAGAGAACACTGAAGCTTTCTTT
-,TRBV29-1,TRBJ2-2,-,CSVGGLNTGELFF,TGCAGCGTTGGAGGTTTGAACACCGGGGAGCTGTTTTTT
once,TRBV11-3,TRBJ2-5,TRBD2,CASSVSRGNQETQYF,TGTGCCAGCAGCGTTTCGCGGGGGAACCAAGAGACCCAGTACTTC
-,TRBV12-5,TRBJ1-3,-,CASGLVKGGADTIYF,TGTGCTAGTGGTTTGGTGAAGGGTGGGGCAGACACCATATATTTT
-,TRBV12-3/TRBV12-4,TRBJ1-5,-,CASSLVNQPQHF,TGTGCCAGCAGTTTGGTCAATCAGCCCCAGCATTTT
-,TRBV14,TRBJ1-2,TRBD1,CASSQPGQPNYGYTF,TGTGCCAGCAGCCAGCCGGGACAGCCCAACTATGGCTACACCTTC
-,TRBV9,TRBJ2-7,-,CASSGSEYEQYF,TGTGCCAGCAGCGGGTCCGAATACGAGCAGTACTTC
-,TRBV12-3/TRBV12-4,TRBJ1-1,-,CASSLMQSGAFF,TGTGCCAGCAGTTTAATGCAGAGTGGAGCTTTCTTT
-,TRBV6-2/TRBV6-3,TRBJ2-2,TRBD2,CASSYSSLAGGPPDTGELFF,TGTGCCAGCAGTTACTCGTCCCTAGCGGGAGGGCCCCCTGACACCGGGGAGCTGTTTTTT
-,TRBV10-2,TRBJ2-1,TRBD1,CASRSDRGAYNEQFF,TGCGCCAGCAGATCCGACAGGGGCGCATACAATGAGCAGTTCTTC